This TCR beta chain is drawn from a study of PD-1 blockade in classical Hodgkin lymphoma. Whole-study results and caveats: Exclusion applied to patients who initiated nivolumab less than 1 year following ASCT.

About this clone itself: The antigen is not known.

Each of the patients experienced relapse following autologous stem cell transplantation, and their brentuximab vedotin exposure differed. Using magnetic negative selection, the CD4+ T cells were separated out of thawed PBMCs. Only in-frame clones appear in the TCRdb table, and some are missing; sequencing was by immunoSEQ multiplex PCR. The sample holds about 27,000 clones, roughly 80% seen once. The CDR3 has 13 residues. Trimming stripped 4 bases from V and 9 bases from J, with 14 bases between. Germline V gene data show CDR1 as SGHDT and CDR2 as YYEEEE. The chain has TRBV5-6 and TRBJ2-1; D is possibly TRBD2 (6 bases). The material was CD4+ T cells from blood, obtained at baseline. This TCR was sampled from a human donor with classical Hodgkin lymphoma. This chain's CDR3 is CASSAYAAGEQFF. The CDR3, as DNA: TGTGCCAGCAGCGCCTACGCAGCGGGTGAGCAGTTCTTC.